This T cell receptor (beta chain) comes out of a study of OX40 agonist ivuxolimab in advanced cancers. Repertoires were generated with immunoSEQ multiplex PCR, while TCRdb's copy carries only in-frame clones and drops some. The sample lists 35,000 or so clones, almost 85% occurring once. The V gene lost 2 bases and the J gene lost 0 bases, with 10 bases spanning the gap. Looked up from germline, CDR1 is SGHTS and CDR2 is YDEGEE. The CDR3 is 15 residues long. This specimen was CD4+ or CD8+ T cells sorted from blood, taken in a trial of the OX40 agonist ivuxolimab. The TCR originated in an adult with an advanced solid tumor such as melanoma, head and neck, liver or kidney cancer. The chain has TRBV5-8 and TRBJ2-3, with unresolved D. For the CDR3, the DNA is TGTGCCAGCAGCTTTTCCCCCGATAGCACAGATACGCAGTATTTT. It translates to CASSFSPDSTDTQYF.